This T cell receptor beta chain was observed in a study of radiotherapy plus CTLA-4 blockade in lung cancer. Study information: Patients showed objective responses in 15% to 20% of cases, and disease control was achieved by approximately 33%.

Sequencing used immunoSEQ multiplex PCR; TCRdb keeps in-frame clones, though not all of them. The sample lists more than 90,000 clones; about 90% were seen once. The study's findings and limits: The study found tumor-derived TCR clones expanded in blood after radiotherapy plus ipilimumab.

Germline V lookup: CDR1 MNHNS, CDR2 SASEGT. The CDR3 is 13 residues long. Unmatched junction bases numbered 7, after V lost 10 bases and J lost 4 bases. Notes on this clone: Its target is unknown.

The chain couples TRBV6-1 to TRBJ1-3; 7 nucleotides match TRBD1. This receptor was obtained from a human donor with non-small cell lung cancer that progressed on radiotherapy plus ipilimumab. This specimen consisted of peripheral blood, obtained from a patient treated with radiotherapy plus ipilimumab. The CDR3 reads CAIGTEMGNTIYF. CDR3 nucleotides: TGTGCCATCGGGACAGAAATGGGAAACACCATATATTTT.